This TCR beta chain derives from a study of T cell changes during pregnancy in multiple sclerosis. The CDR3 loop spans 17 amino acids. V was cut by 2 bases and J by 3 bases, with 17 bases left in between. CDR1 KGHSH and CDR2 LQKENI come from the germline V gene. Using immunoSEQ multiplex PCR, the repertoire was profiled, and TCRdb retains in-frame clones only, with some absent. Of about 38,000 clones listed, more than 85% are singletons. This sample comprised CD8+ T cells from peripheral blood mononuclear cells, obtained in the third trimester of pregnancy. The sequence was obtained from a female donor with multiple sclerosis, enrolled in a pregnancy study. The V call is TRBV18, the J call TRBJ1-5; a possible D gene is TRBD1 (6 bases). As DNA, the CDR3 is TGTGCCAGCTCACCAGTCGACAGGAGTGGGGTCAATCAGCCCCAGCATTTT. Its protein product is CASSPVDRSGVNQPQHF.